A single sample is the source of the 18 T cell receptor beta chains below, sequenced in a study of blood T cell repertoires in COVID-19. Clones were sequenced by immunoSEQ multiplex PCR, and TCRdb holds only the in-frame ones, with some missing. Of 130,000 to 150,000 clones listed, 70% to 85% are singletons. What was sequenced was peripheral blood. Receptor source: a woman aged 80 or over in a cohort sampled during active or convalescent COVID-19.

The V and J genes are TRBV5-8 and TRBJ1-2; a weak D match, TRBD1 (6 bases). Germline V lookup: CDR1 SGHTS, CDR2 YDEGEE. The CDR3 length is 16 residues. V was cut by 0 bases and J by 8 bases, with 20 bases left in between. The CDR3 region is CASSLGLGGKSRGYTF. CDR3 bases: TGTGCCAGCAGCTTGGGCCTTGGGGGCAAGTCTCGGGGCTACACCTTC.

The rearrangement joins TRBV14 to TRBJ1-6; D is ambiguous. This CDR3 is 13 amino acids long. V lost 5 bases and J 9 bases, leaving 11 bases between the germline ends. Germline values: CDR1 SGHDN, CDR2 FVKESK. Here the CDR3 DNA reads TGTGCCAGCAGCGATTTTTTGGCTTCACCCCTCCACTTT. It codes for CASSDFLASPLHF.

The CDR3 here is CASSPPSGLNYGYTF. In nucleotides, the CDR3 is TGTGCCAGCTCACCACCCTCAGGTCTTAACTATGGCTACACCTTC. V usage is TRBV18 and J usage is TRBJ1-2; D not resolved. The CDR3 covers 15 residues. V gave up 0 bases and J gave up 1 base, with 9 bases separating them. Looked up from germline, CDR1 is KGHSH and CDR2 is LQKENI.

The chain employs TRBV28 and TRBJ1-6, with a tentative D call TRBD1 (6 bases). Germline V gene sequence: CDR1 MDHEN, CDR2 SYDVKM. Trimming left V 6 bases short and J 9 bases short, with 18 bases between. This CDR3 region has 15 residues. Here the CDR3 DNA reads TGTGCCAGCAGCCCGACCAAGGGGGTCCCTTCACCCCTCCACTTT. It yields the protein CASSPTKGVPSPLHF.

CDR3 loop: CASSQGFKRGGKETQYF. The CDR3 region has the DNA TGTGCCAGCAGCCAAGGGTTCAAGCGGGGGGGAAAAGAGACCCAGTACTTC. The chain recombines TRBV14 with TRBJ2-5, with TRBD2 identical over 10 bases. The junction had 8 bases not matched to a gene; V was cut back by 1 base and J by 3 bases. CDR3 size: 17 residues. CDR1 is SGHDN, CDR2 FVKESK, per germline.

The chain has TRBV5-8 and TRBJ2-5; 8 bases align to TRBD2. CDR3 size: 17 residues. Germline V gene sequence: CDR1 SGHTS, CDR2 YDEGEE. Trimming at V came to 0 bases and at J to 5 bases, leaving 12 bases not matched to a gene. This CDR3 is CASSLAGSGGPYETQYF. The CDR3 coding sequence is TGTGCCAGCAGCTTGGCCGGGTCGGGGGGGCCGTACGAGACCCAGTACTTC. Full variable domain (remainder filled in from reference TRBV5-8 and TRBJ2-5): EAGVTQSPTHLIKTRGQQATLRCSPISGHTSVYWYQQALGLGLQFLLWYDEGEERNRGNFPPRFSGRQFPNYSSELNVNALELEDSALYLCASSLAGSGGPYETQYFGPGTRLLVL.

The CDR3 region is CASSSGTGTTEAFF. CDR3 coding DNA: TGTGCCAGCAGTTCCGGGACAGGGACCACTGAAGCTTTCTTT. The gene calls are TRBV6-2 or TRBV6-3 and TRBJ1-1; 9 bases are shared with TRBD1. This CDR3 is 14 amino acids long. Germline V lookup: CDR1 MNHEY, CDR2 SVGEGT. The V segment lost 4 bases and the J segment 4 bases; nucleotides outside the gene matches: 4.

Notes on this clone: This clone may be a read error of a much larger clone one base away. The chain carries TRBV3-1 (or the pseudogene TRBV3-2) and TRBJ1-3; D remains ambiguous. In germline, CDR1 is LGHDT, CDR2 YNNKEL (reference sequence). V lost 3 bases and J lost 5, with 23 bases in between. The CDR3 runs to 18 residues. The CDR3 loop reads CASSQDLGRSKARNTIYF. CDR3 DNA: TGTGCCAGCAGCCAGGATTTGGGGAGAAGTAAGGCTAGAAACACCATATATTTT.

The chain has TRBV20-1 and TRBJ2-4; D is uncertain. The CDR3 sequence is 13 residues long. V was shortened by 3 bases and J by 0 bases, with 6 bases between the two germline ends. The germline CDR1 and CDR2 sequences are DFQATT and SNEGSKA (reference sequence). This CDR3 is CSASSIAKNIQYF. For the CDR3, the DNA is TGCAGTGCTAGTTCCATAGCCAAAAACATTCAGTACTTC.

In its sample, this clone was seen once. CDR3 region: CASSEVRESYEQYF. The CDR3 DNA sequence: TGTGCCAGCAGTGAAGTCAGGGAATCCTACGAGCAGTACTTC. The genes are TRBV6-1 and TRBJ2-7; TRBD1 is a possible D gene (5 bases). This CDR3 is 14 amino acids long. Trimming left V 1 base short and J 1 base short, with 8 bases between. CDR1 MNHNS and CDR2 SASEGT come from the germline V gene.

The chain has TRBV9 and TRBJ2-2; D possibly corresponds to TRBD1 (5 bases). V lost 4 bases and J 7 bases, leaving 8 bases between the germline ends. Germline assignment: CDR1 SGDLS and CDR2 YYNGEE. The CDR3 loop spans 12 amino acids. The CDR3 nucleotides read TGTGCCAGCAGCCCTACAGGCGGGGAGCTGTTTTTT. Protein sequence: CASSPTGGELFF.

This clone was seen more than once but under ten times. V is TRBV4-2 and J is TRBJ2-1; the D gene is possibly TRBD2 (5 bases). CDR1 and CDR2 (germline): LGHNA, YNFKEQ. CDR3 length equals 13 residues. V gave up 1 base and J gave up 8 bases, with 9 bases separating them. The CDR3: CASSQGGRDEQFF. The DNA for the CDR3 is TGTGCCAGCAGCCAAGGAGGGCGAGATGAGCAGTTCTTC.

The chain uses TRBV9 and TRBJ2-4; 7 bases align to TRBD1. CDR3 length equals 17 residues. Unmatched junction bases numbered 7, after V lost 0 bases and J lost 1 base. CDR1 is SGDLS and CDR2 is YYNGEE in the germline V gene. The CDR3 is CASSVGQGVIAKNIQYF. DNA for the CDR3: TGTGCCAGCAGCGTAGGCCAGGGGGTAATCGCCAAAAACATTCAGTACTTC.

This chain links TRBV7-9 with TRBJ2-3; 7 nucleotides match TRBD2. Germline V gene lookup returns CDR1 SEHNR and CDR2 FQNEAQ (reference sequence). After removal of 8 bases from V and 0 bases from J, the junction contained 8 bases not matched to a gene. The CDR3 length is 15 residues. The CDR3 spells CASRGVGASTDTQYF. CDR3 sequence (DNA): TGTGCCAGCCGGGGGGTCGGGGCCAGCACAGATACGCAGTATTTT.

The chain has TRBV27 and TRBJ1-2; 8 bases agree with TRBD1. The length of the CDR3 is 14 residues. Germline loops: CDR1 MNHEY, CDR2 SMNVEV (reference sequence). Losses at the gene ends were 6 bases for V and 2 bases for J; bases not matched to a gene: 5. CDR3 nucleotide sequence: TGTGCCAGCAGCTCCTGGGACAGGAACTATGGCTACACCTTC. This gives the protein CASSSWDRNYGYTF.

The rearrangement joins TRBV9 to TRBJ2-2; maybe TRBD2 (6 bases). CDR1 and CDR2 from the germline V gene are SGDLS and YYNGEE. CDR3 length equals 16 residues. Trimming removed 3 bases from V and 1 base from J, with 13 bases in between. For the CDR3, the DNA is TGTGCCAGCAGCGAGTCGGGACTGATGAACACCGGGGAGCTGTTTTTT. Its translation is CASSESGLMNTGELFF.

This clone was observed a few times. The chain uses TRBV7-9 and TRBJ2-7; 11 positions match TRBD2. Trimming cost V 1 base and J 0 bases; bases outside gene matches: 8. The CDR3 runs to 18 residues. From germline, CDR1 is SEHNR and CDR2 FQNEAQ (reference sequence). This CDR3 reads CASSLGTSGGLSSYEQYF. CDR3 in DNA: TGTGCCAGCAGCTTAGGTACTAGCGGGGGTCTAAGCTCCTACGAGCAGTACTTC.

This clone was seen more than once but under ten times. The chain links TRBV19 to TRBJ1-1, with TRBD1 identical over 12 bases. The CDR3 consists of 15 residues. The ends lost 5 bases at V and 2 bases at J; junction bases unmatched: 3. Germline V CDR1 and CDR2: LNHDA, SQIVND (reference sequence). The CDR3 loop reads CASSGTGGGNTEAFF. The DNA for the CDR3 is TGTGCCAGTAGTGGGACAGGGGGCGGAAACACTGAAGCTTTCTTT.